The clone carrying this T cell receptor beta chain was counted ten times or more. The V end was cut by 3 bases, the J end by 4 bases, with 18 bases between. The CDR3 length is 15 residues. Germline assignment: CDR1 DFQATT and CDR2 SNEGSKA (reference sequence). TCRdb independently ran MiXCR on the 5' RACE reads; one entry per CDR3 protein. The sample records 11,000 to 15,000 distinct CDR3 sequences, 7.3% being singletons. This sample was included in a study of T cells after yellow fever vaccination. Sample: PBMCs, either bulk or a sorted T-cell subset (CD4+, CD8+, memory, or dextramer-sorted; not recorded which), taken on the day of the yellow fever booster vaccination. This receptor was identified in a man aged 18 to 29 who received the YFV17D yellow fever vaccine. The rearrangement links TRBV20-1 to TRBJ1-1; perhaps TRBD1 as D (6 bases). The chain's CDR3 is CSASDSGAGGTEAFF. The CDR3 nucleotides are TGCAGTGCTAGCGATTCAGGGGCGGGAGGCACTGAAGCTTTCTTT.